The rows below give T cell receptor beta chains drawn from one sample of a study of cytomegalovirus exposure and HLA in healthy donors. Sequencing was performed with immunoSEQ multiplex PCR; in TCRdb, only in-frame clones are kept and a portion is missing. In the table there are fewer than 200,000 clones, approximately 82% of which are singletons. The sequenced material came from PBMCs. These receptors were obtained from a girl aged 2 to 9 in good health and CMV-seropositive. Each CDR3 is given with its conserved first and last residue. A D gene is named only where the DNA matches it firmly. Part of the rows lack a size; the others show once, few, many or a class for expanded clones.

v_call,clone_size,j_call,d_call,cdr3_aa,cdr3_nt
TRBV7-2,.,TRBJ1-1,TRBD1,CASSWRQGGHTEAFF,TGTGCCAGCAGCTGGAGACAGGGAGGACACACTGAAGCTTTCTTT
TRBV9,few,TRBJ1-1,.,CASSGLEWSSRAEAFF,TGTGCCAGCAGCGGGCTGGAATGGAGCAGTCGGGCTGAAGCTTTCTTT
TRBV25-1,.,TRBJ2-1,TRBD2,CASREGGPMGEQFF,TGTGCCAGCAGGGAGGGAGGGCCGATGGGGGAGCAGTTCTTC
TRBV30,.,TRBJ1-1,.,CAWTKDLYNTEAFF,TGTGCCTGGACCAAGGACTTATATAACACTGAAGCTTTCTTT
TRBV6-1,.,TRBJ1-1,.,CASSVTGGTEAFF,TGTGCCAGCAGTGTTACGGGGGGCACTGAAGCTTTCTTT
TRBV25-1,.,TRBJ1-1,TRBD1,CASTGGTGTPWGQAFF,TGTGCCAGCACTGGGGGGACAGGGACGCCTTGGGGGCAAGCTTTCTTT
TRBV5-6,.,TRBJ1-2,TRBD1,CASSPSGQMNYGYTF,TGTGCCAGCAGCCCATCGGGACAGATGAACTATGGCTACACCTTC
TRBV10-2,.,TRBJ2-5,.,CASTTGAQQETQYF,TGCGCCAGCACGACGGGAGCCCAACAAGAGACCCAGTACTTC
TRBV27,.,TRBJ2-1,.,CASTAGRQSLFF,TGTGCCAGCACCGCAGGCCGGCAGAGCTTGTTCTTC
TRBV4-2,.,TRBJ1-4,.,CASSPDFEKLFF,TGTGCCAGCAGCCCCGACTTTGAAAAACTGTTTTTT
TRBV6-1,.,TRBJ2-1,.,CASSEEGNSYNEQFF,TGTGCCAGCAGTGAGGAGGGGAACTCCTACAATGAGCAGTTCTTC
TRBV5-1,.,TRBJ2-7,.,CASSFPGNEQYF,TGCGCCAGCAGCTTTCCGGGGAACGAGCAGTACTTC
TRBV30,.,TRBJ1-4,TRBD1,CAWSRSQFNGDREFGKLFF,TGTGCCTGGAGTAGGTCGCAGTTTAACGGCGACAGGGAATTTGGAAAACTGTTTTTT
TRBV6-5,.,TRBJ2-5,.,CASTEVTNQETQYF,TGTGCCAGCACCGAAGTCACTAACCAAGAGACCCAGTACTTC
TRBV5-1,.,TRBJ2-1,TRBD2,CASSTSGGGNEQFF,TGCGCCAGCAGCACCAGCGGGGGGGGTAATGAGCAGTTCTTC
TRBV18,.,TRBJ1-1,.,CASSGWGRNEAFF,TGTGCCAGCTCGGGGTGGGGGCGGAATGAAGCTTTCTTT
TRBV4-1,.,TRBJ2-7,.,CASSKPPEEVGQYF,TGCGCCAGCAGCAAGCCCCCCGAAGAGGTAGGGCAGTACTTC
TRBV5-1,.,TRBJ2-1,.,CASSPTLGGGYNEQFF,TGCGCCAGCAGCCCGACCCTAGGGGGGGGCTACAATGAGCAGTTCTTC
TRBV6-1,.,TRBJ2-1,TRBD2,CASSEEPPGGANEQFF,TGTGCCAGCAGTGAAGAACCCCCCGGGGGGGCCAATGAGCAGTTCTTC
TRBV7-3,.,TRBJ1-1,.,CASSLGGGTEAFF,TGTGCCAGCAGCTTAGGAGGTGGAACTGAAGCTTTCTTT
TRBV5-1,.,TRBJ2-2,.,CASSLDRRGTTNTGELFF,TGCGCCAGCAGCTTGGATAGAAGGGGGACTACGAACACCGGGGAGCTGTTTTTT
TRBV5-4,.,TRBJ2-1,.,CASSFPGRYNEQFF,TGTGCCAGCAGCTTTCCGGGTCGTTACAATGAGCAGTTCTTC
TRBV19,once,TRBJ2-7,.,CASSTRAEGSEQYF,TGTGCCAGTAGTACAAGGGCGGAGGGGTCCGAGCAGTACTTC
TRBV6-6,once,TRBJ1-2,TRBD1,CASSETGERGYTF,TGTGCCAGCAGTGAGACAGGGGAGCGTGGCTACACCTTC
TRBV5-5,.,TRBJ2-1,.,CASSSEIPGTSYNEQFF,TGTGCCAGCAGCTCGGAGATCCCTGGGACTTCCTACAATGAGCAGTTCTTC
TRBV12-5,.,TRBJ2-2,TRBD2,CASGLAGGLAGTGELFF,TGTGCTAGTGGTTTGGCCGGGGGACTAGCGGGCACCGGGGAGCTGTTTTTT
TRBV28,.,TRBJ2-7,.,CASREGVTYEQYF,TGTGCCAGCAGGGAGGGCGTAACCTACGAGCAGTACTTC
TRBV6-5,few,TRBJ1-3,.,CASSYSGQGNTIYF,TGTGCCAGCAGTTACTCGGGCCAGGGAAACACCATATATTTT
TRBV18,once,TRBJ1-6,.,CASSPERALPNNSPLHF,TGTGCCAGCTCACCAGAGCGGGCGCTCCCCAATAATTCACCCCTCCACTTT
TRBV7-6,few,TRBJ2-1,.,CASSLTESSYNEQFF,TGTGCCAGCAGCCTCACCGAGAGCTCCTACAATGAGCAGTTCTTC
TRBV28,.,TRBJ1-1,TRBD1,CASGEPGTGGGTEAFF,TGTGCCAGCGGAGAGCCGGGGACAGGGGGAGGCACTGAAGCTTTCTTT
TRBV29-1,.,TRBJ2-7,TRBD2,CSVFLAGSSYEQYF,TGCAGCGTTTTCTTAGCGGGGAGCTCCTACGAGCAGTACTTC
TRBV10-3,.,TRBJ1-1,.,CAISDGRQATEAFF,TGTGCCATCAGTGACGGACGACAGGCCACTGAAGCTTTCTTT
TRBV11-2,.,TRBJ1-4,TRBD1,CASSSDRVGHIEKLFF,TGTGCCAGCAGCTCGGACAGGGTCGGGCATATCGAAAAACTGTTTTTT
TRBV6-5,.,TRBJ1-1,.,CASSYAAANTEAFF,TGTGCCAGCAGTTACGCGGCAGCTAACACTGAAGCTTTCTTT
TRBV19,.,TRBJ2-1,TRBD2,CASSGGRRAHNEQFF,TGTGCCAGTAGTGGCGGGAGAAGGGCCCACAATGAGCAGTTCTTC
TRBV30,.,TRBJ1-1,.,CAWDSLMNTEAFF,TGTGCCTGGGACAGTCTCATGAACACTGAAGCTTTCTTT
TRBV27,once,TRBJ1-4,.,CASSFSQRKGWEEKLFF,TGTGCCAGCAGTTTTTCTCAGAGAAAGGGTTGGGAGGAAAAACTGTTTTTT
TRBV5-1,.,TRBJ2-1,.,CASSLALGGNEQFF,TGCGCCAGCAGCTTGGCCTTGGGGGGCAATGAGCAGTTCTTC
TRBV4-1,.,TRBJ2-1,.,CASSHPNHWTEEFF,TGCGCCAGCAGCCACCCTAACCACTGGACTGAGGAGTTCTTC
TRBV5-4,.,TRBJ1-1,.,CASSLKPRSEAFF,TGTGCCAGCAGCTTGAAGCCGAGAAGTGAAGCTTTCTTT
TRBV19,.,TRBJ1-5,.,CASSSTGSNQPQHF,TGTGCCAGTAGTAGTACAGGCTCTAATCAGCCCCAGCATTTT
TRBV20-1,.,TRBJ2-2,.,CSAAYAGELFF,TGCAGTGCCGCGTATGCCGGGGAGCTGTTTTTT
TRBV6-5,.,TRBJ1-1,.,CASSEINTEAFF,TGTGCCAGCAGTGAGATCAACACTGAAGCTTTCTTT
TRBV2,.,TRBJ2-1,TRBD2,CASLTSVGASYNEQFF,TGTGCCAGCTTAACTAGCGTCGGCGCCTCCTACAATGAGCAGTTCTTC
TRBV27,.,TRBJ1-4,TRBD1,CASSLRQGASNEKLFF,TGTGCCAGCAGTTTACGTCAGGGGGCCTCTAATGAAAAACTGTTTTTT
TRBV11-3,.,TRBJ1-1,.,CASPCGRGNTEAFF,TGTGCCAGCCCCTGCGGCAGGGGGAACACTGAAGCTTTCTTT
TRBV28,.,TRBJ2-1,TRBD2,CASSLPGAAGGPDEQFF,TGTGCCAGCAGCCTCCCTGGGGCTGCGGGAGGGCCAGATGAGCAGTTCTTC
TRBV19,once,TRBJ2-3,.,CASSIPRGEGTDTQYF,TGTGCCAGTAGTATCCCCCGTGGGGAGGGCACAGATACGCAGTATTTT